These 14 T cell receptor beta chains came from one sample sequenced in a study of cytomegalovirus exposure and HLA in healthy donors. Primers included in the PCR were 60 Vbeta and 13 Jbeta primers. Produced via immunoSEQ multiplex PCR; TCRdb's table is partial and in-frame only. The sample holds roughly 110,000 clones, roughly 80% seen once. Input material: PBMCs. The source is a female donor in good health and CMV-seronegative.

The chain's CDR3 is CATSRDDRRPSPDTQYF. CDR3 nucleotides: TGTGCCACCAGCAGAGATGATCGGAGACCATCACCAGATACGCAGTATTTT. The chain has TRBV15 and TRBJ2-3; D not certain. Germline V gene sequence: CDR1 LNHNV, CDR2 YYDKDF (reference sequence). The V gene lost 0 bases and the J gene lost 4 bases, with 17 bases spanning the gap. The CDR3 loop spans 17 amino acids.

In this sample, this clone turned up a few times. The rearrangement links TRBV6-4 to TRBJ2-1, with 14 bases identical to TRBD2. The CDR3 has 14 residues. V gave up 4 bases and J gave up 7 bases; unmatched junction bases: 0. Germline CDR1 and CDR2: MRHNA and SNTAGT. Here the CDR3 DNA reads TGTGCCAGCAGTGGACTAGCGGGGGGGAATGAGCAGTTCTTC. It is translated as CASSGLAGGNEQFF.

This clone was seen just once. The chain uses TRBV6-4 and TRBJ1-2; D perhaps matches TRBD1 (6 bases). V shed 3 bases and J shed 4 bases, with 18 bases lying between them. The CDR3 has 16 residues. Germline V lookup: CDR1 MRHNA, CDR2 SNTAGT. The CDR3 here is CASSEYSRGILYGYTF. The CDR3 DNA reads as TGTGCCAGCAGTGAGTATAGCAGGGGTATTCTCTATGGCTACACCTTC.

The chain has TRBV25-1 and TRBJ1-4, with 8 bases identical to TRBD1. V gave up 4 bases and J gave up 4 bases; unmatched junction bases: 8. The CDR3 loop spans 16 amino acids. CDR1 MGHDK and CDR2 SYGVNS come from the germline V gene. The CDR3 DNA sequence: TGTGCCAGCAGTGGCCCAGGGGGCAGCCTTAATGAAAAACTGTTTTTT. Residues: CASSGPGGSLNEKLFF.

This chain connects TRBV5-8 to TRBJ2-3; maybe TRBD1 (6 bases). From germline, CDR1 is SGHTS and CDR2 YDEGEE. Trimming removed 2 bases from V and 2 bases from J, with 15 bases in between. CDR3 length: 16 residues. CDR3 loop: CASSLLGGPNTDTQYF. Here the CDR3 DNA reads TGTGCCAGCAGCTTACTTGGGGGCCCTAACACAGATACGCAGTATTTT.

The CDR3 DNA follows: TGTGCCAGCAGTTCACAGGGGATCGGTTACGAGCAGTACTTC. It yields the protein CASSSQGIGYEQYF. The J gene is TRBJ2-5, the V gene TRBV27; 7 bases fit TRBD1. The tail of the sequence fits TRBJ2-7 better, so the J call may be wrong. This CDR3 comprises 14 residues. Germline V gene lookup returns CDR1 MNHEY and CDR2 SMNVEV (reference sequence).

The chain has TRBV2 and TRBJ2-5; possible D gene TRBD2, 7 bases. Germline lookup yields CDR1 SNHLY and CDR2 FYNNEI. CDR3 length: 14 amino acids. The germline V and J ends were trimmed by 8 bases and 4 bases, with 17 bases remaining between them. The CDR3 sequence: CASGAGAGRETQYF. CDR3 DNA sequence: TGTGCCAGCGGGGCGGGGGCGGGTCGAGAGACCCAGTACTTC.

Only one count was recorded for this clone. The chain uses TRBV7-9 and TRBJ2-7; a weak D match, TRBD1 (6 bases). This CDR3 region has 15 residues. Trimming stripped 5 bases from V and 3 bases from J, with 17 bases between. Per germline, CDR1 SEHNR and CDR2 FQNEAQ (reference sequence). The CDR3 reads CASSPRTAGIYEQYF. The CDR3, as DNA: TGTGCCAGCAGCCCAAGGACAGCCGGAATCTACGAGCAGTACTTC.

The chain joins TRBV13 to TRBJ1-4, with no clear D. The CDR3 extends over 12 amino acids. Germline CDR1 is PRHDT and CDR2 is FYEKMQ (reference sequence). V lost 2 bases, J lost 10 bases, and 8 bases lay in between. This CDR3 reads CASSLLSGKLFF. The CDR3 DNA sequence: TGTGCCAGCAGCTTACTATCGGGAAAACTGTTTTTT.

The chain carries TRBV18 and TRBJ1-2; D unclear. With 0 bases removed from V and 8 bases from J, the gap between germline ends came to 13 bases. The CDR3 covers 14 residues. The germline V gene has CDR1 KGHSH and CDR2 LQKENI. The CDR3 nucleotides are TGTGCCAGCTCACCACCAACAGATACGCTGGGCTACACCTTC. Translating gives CASSPPTDTLGYTF.

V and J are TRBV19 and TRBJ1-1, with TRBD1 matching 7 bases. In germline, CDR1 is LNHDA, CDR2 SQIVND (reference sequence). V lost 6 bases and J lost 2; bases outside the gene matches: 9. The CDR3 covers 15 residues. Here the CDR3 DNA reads TGTGCCAGTAGCCGAGGGACAGACGTTAACACTGAAGCTTTCTTT. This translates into CASSRGTDVNTEAFF.

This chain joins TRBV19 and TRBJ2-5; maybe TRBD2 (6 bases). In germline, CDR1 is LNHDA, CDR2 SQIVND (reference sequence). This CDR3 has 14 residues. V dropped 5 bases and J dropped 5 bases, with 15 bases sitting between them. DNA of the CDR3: TGTGCCAGTAGTCGCCCGGGACTTCCTGAGACCCAGTACTTC. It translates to CASSRPGLPETQYF.

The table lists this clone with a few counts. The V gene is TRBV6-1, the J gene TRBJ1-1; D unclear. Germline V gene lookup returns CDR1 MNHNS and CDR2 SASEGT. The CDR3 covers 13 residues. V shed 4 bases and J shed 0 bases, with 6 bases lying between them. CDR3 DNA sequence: TGTGCCAGCAGTGTTGAGGTGAACACTGAAGCTTTCTTT. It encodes CASSVEVNTEAFF.

This chain's CDR3 is CASTLGPASTDTQYF. The CDR3 DNA reads TGTGCCAGCACCCTCGGTCCCGCTAGCACAGATACGCAGTATTTT. V gene TRBV27 combines with J gene TRBJ2-3, with unresolved D. V was cut by 7 bases and J by 0 bases, with 14 bases left in between. Per germline, CDR1 MNHEY and CDR2 SMNVEV (reference sequence). The CDR3 is made up of 15 amino acids.